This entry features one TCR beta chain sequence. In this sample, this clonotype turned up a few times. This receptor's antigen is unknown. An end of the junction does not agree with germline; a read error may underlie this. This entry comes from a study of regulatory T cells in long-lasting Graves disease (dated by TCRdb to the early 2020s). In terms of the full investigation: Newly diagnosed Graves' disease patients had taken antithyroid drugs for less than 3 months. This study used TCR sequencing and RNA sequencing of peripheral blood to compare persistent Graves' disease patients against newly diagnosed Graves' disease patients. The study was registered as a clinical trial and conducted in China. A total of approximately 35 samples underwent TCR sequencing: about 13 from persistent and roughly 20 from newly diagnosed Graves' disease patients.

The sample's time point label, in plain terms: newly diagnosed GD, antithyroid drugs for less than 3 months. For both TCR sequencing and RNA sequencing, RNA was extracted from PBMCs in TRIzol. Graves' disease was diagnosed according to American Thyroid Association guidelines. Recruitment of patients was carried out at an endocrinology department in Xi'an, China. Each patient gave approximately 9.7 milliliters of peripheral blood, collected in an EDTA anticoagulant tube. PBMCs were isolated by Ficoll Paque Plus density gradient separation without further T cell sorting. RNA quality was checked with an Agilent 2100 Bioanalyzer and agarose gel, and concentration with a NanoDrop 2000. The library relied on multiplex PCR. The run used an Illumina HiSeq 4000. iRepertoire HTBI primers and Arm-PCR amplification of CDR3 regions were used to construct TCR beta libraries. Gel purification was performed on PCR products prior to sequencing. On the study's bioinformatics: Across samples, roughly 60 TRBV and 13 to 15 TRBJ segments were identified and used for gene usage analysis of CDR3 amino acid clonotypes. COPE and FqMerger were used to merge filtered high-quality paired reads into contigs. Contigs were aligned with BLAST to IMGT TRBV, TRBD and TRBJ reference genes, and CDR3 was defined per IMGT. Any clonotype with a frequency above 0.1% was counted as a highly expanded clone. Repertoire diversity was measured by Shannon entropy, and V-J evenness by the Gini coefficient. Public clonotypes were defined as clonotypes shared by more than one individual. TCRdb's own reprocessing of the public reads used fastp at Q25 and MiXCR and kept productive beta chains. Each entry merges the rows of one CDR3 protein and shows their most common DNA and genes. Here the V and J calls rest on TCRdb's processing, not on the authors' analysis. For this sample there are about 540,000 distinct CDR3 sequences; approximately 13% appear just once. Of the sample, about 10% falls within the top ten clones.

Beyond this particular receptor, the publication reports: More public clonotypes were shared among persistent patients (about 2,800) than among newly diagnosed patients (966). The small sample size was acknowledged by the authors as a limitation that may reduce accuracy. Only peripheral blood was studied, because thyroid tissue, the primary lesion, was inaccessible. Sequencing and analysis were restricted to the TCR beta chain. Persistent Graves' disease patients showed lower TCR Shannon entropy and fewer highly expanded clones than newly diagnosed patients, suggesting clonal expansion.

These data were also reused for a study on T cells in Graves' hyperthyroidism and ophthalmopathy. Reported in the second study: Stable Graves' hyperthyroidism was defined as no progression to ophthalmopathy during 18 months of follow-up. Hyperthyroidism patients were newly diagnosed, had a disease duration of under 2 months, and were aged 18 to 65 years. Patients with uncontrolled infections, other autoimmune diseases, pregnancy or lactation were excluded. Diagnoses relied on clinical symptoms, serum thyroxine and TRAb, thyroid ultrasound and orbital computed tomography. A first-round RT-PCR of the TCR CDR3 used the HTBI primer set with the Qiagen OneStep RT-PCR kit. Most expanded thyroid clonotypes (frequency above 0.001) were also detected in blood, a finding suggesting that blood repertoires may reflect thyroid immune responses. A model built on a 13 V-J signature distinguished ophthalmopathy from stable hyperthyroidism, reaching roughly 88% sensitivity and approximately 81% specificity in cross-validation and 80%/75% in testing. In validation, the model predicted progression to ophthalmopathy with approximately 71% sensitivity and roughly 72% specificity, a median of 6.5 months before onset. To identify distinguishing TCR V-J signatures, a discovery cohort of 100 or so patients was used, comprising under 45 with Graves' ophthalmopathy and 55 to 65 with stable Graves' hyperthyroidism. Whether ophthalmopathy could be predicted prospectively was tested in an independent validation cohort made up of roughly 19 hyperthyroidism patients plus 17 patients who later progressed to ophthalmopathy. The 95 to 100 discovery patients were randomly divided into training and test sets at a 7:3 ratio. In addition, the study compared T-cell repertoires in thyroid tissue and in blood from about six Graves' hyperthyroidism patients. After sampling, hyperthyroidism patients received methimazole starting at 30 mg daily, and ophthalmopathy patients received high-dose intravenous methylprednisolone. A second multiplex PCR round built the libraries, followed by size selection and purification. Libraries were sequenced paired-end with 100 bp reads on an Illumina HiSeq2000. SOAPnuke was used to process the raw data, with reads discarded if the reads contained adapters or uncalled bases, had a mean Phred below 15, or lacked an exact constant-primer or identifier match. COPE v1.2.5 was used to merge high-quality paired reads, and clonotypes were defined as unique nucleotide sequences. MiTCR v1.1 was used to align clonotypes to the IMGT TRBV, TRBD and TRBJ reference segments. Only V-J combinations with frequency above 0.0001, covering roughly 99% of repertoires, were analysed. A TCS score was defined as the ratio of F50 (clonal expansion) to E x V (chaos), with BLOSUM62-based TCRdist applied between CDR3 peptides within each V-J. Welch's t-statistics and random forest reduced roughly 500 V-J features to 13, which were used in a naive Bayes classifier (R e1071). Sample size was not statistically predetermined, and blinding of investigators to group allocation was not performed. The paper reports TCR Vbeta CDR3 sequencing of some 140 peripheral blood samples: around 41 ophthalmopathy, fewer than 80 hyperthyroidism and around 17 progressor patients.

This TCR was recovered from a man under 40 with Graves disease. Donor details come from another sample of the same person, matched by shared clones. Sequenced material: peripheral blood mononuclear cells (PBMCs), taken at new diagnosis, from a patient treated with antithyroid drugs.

The nucleotide sequence reads as follows: TGTGCCAGCAGTGAAGAGCAGGGGAACGCCGGGGAGCTGTTTTTT. This translates into CASSEEQGNAGELFF. The chain was built from TRBV25-1 and TRBJ2-2; TRBD1 is perhaps the D gene, given 6 matching bases. The germline V gene encodes CDR1 MGHDK and CDR2 SYGVNS. Measured from the cysteine to the phenylalanine, the CDR3 is 15 residues long. Of all the DNA, just the CDR3 is kept, 45 bases in frame from base 1. Here the CDR3 is joined to the reference TRBV25-1 and TRBJ2-2 genes, and the full variable domain is: EADIYQTPRYLVIGTGKKITLECSQTMGHDKMYWYQQDPGMELHLIHYSYGVNSTEKGDLSSESTVSRIRTEHFPLTLESARPSHTSQYLCASSEEQGNAGELFFGEGSRLTVL.